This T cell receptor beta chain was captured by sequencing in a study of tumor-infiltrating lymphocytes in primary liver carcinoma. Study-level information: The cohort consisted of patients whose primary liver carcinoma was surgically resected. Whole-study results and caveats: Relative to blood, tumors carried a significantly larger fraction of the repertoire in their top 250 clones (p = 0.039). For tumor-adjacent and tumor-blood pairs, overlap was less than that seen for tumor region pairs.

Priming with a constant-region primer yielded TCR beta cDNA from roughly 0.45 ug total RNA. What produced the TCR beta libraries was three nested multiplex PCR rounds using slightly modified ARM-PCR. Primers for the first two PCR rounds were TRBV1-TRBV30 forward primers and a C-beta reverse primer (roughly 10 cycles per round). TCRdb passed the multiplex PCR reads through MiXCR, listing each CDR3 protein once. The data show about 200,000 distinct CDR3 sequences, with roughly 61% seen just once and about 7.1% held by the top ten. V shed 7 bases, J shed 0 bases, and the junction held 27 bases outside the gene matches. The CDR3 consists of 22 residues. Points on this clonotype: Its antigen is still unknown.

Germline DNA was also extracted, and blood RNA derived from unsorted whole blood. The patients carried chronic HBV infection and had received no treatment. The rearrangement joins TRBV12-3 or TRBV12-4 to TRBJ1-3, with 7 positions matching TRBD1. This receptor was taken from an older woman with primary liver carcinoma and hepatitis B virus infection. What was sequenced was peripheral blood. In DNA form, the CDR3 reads TGTGCCAGCACTCTGATGTCCAACGAAGGGGGCAAAACGCCGTACTCTGGAAACACCATATATTTT. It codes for CASTLMSNEGGKTPYSGNTIYF.